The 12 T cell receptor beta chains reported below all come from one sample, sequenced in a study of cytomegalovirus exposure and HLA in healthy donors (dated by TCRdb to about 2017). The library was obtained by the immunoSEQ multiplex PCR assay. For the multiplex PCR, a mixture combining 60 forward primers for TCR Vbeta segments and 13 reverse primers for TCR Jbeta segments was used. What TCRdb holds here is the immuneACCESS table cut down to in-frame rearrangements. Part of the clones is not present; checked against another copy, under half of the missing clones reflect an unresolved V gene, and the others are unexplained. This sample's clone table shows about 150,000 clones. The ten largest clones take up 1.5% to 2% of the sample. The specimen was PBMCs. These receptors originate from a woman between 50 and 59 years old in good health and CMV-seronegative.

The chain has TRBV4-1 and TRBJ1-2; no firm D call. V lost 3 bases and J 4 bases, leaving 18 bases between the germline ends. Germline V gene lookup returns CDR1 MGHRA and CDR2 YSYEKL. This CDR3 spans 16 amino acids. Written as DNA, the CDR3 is TGCGCCAGCAGCCATATGGCAGACCGTTGGGCCTATGGCTACACCTTC. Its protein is CASSHMADRWAYGYTF.

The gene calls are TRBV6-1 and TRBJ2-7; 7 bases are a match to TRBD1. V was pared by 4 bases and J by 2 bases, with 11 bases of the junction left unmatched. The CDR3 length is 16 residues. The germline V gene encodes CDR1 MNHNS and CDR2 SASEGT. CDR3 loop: CASSVPTGASPYEQYF. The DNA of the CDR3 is TGTGCCAGCAGTGTTCCCACAGGGGCTTCCCCCTACGAGCAGTACTTC.

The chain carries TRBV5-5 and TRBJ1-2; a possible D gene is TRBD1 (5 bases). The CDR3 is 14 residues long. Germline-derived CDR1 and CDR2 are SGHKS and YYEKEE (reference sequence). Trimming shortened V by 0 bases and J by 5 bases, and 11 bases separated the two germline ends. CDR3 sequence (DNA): TGTGCCAGCAGCTTGGGCAGGGCTTGGTATGGCTACACCTTC. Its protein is CASSLGRAWYGYTF.

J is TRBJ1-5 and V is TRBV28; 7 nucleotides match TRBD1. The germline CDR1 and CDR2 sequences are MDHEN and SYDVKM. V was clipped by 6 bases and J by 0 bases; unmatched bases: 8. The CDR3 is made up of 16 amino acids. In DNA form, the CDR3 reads TGTGCCAGCAGGTGGGACAGTTCGTATAGCAATCAGCCCCAGCATTTT. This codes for CASRWDSSYSNQPQHF. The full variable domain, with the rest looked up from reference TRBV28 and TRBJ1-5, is DVKVTQSSRYLVKRTGEKVFLECVQDMDHENMFWYRQDPGLGLRLIYFSYDVKMKEKGDIPEGYSVSREKKERFSLILESASTNQTSMYLCASRWDSSYSNQPQHFGDGTRLSIL.

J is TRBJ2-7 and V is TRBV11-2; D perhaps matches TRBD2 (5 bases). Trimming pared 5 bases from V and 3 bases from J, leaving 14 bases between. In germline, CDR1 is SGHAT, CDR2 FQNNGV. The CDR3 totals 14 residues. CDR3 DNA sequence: TGTGCCAGCAGCCCGGACGAGGGCTACTACGAGCAGTACTTC. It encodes CASSPDEGYYEQYF.

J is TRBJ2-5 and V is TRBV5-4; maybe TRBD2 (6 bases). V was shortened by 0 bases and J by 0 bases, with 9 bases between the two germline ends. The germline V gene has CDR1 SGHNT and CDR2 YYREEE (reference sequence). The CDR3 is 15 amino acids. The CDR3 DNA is TGTGCCAGCAGCTTGGTAGGGGACTACCAAGAGACCCAGTACTTC. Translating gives CASSLVGDYQETQYF.

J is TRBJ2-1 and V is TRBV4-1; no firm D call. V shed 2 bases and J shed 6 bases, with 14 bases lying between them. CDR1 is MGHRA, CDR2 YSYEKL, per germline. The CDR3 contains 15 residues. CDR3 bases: TGCGCCAGCAGCCAAACCCCCCCCAGTTTCAATGAGCAGTTCTTC. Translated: CASSQTPPSFNEQFF.

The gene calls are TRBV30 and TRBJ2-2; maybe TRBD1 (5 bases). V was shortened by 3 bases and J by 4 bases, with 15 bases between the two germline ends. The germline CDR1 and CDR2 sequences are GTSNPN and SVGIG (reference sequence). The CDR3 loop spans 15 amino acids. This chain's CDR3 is CAWRGRVDSTGELFF. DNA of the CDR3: TGTGCCTGGAGAGGCAGGGTCGATAGCACCGGGGAGCTGTTTTTT.

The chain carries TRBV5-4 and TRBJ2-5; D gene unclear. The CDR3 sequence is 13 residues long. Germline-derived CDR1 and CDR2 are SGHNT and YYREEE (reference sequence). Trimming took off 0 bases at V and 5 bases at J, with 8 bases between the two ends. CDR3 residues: CASSLVDGETQYF. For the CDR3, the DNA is TGTGCCAGCAGCTTGGTAGACGGGGAGACCCAGTACTTC.

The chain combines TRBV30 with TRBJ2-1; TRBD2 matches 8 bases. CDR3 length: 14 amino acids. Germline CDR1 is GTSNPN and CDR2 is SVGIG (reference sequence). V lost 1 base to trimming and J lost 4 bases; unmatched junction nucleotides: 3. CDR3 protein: CAWSAGGGYNEQFF. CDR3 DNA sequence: TGTGCCTGGAGTGCGGGAGGGGGTTACAATGAGCAGTTCTTC.

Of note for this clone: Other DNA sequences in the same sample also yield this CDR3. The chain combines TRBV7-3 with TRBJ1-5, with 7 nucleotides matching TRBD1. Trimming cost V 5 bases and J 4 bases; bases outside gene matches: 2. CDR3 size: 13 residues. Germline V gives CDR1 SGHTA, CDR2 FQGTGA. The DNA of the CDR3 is TGTGCCAGCAGCCCGACAGGGAATCAGCCCCAGCATTTT. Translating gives CASSPTGNQPQHF.

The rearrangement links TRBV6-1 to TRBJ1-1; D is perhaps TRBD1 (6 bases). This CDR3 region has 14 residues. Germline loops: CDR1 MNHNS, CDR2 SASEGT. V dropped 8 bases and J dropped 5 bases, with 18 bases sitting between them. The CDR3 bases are TGTGCCAGCCGATCAGGGGACTACAGAACTGAAGCTTTCTTT. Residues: CASRSGDYRTEAFF.